These T cell receptor beta chains were read from a single sample in a study of a mutant IDH1 vaccine in newly diagnosed glioma. For these TCRs, the target antigens are not known. Clones were sequenced by immunoSEQ multiplex PCR, and TCRdb holds only the in-frame ones, with some missing. The data show tens of thousands of clones, around 87% seen once. Here the sequenced sample was PBMCs, taken from a glioma patient whose treatment included an IDH1 peptide vaccine. The source is a man aged 25-45 years with glioma. Both conserved end residues are trimmed from each CDR3. Each record gives: V gene, J gene, D gene, CDR3 protein. The D gene is left open where the match is weak.

v_call: TRBV28; j_call: TRBJ1-1; d_call: TRBD1; cdr3_aa: ASSFLGRDSLVAF
v_call: TRBV11-3; j_call: TRBJ2-1; d_call: TRBD1; cdr3_aa: ASSLTGTETNEQF
v_call: TRBV18; j_call: TRBJ1-1; d_call: -; cdr3_aa: ASRPGANTEAF
v_call: TRBV19; j_call: TRBJ2-2; d_call: TRBD2; cdr3_aa: ATSLAGGTGELF
v_call: TRBV10-2; j_call: TRBJ1-5; d_call: -; cdr3_aa: ASSDREGQPQH
v_call: TRBV6-1; j_call: TRBJ2-1; d_call: -; cdr3_aa: ASSEASRTYNEQF
v_call: TRBV13; j_call: TRBJ2-1; d_call: -; cdr3_aa: ASSLGTVDSLGWDEQF
v_call: TRBV29-1; j_call: TRBJ2-3; d_call: -; cdr3_aa: SAEGGGRGSTDTQY
v_call: TRBV25-1; j_call: TRBJ2-2; d_call: -; cdr3_aa: ASSELADTGELF
v_call: TRBV18; j_call: TRBJ1-2; d_call: TRBD1; cdr3_aa: ASSLGTASNYGYT
v_call: TRBV4-1; j_call: TRBJ1-1; d_call: -; cdr3_aa: ASSQGGGESTEAF
v_call: TRBV30; j_call: TRBJ1-2; d_call: -; cdr3_aa: AWNRANYGYT
v_call: TRBV6-1; j_call: TRBJ2-5; d_call: -; cdr3_aa: ASSGGTEETQY
v_call: TRBV7-8; j_call: TRBJ1-5; d_call: -; cdr3_aa: ASSEQAFNQPQH
v_call: TRBV7-9; j_call: TRBJ1-1; d_call: -; cdr3_aa: ASTKDRILNTEAF
v_call: TRBV28; j_call: TRBJ2-2; d_call: TRBD1; cdr3_aa: ASYDRGLSGELF
v_call: TRBV28; j_call: TRBJ2-7; d_call: -; cdr3_aa: ASSLLQGRSYEQY
v_call: TRBV28; j_call: TRBJ2-3; d_call: -; cdr3_aa: ASSARGSTDTQY
v_call: TRBV29-1; j_call: TRBJ1-2; d_call: TRBD1; cdr3_aa: SVSVRQGSYGYT
v_call: TRBV5-1; j_call: TRBJ2-1; d_call: TRBD2; cdr3_aa: ASSFQPRTSGYNEQF
v_call: TRBV29-1; j_call: TRBJ2-7; d_call: -; cdr3_aa: SVKRDTSDYEQY
v_call: TRBV4-2; j_call: TRBJ1-3; d_call: -; cdr3_aa: ASSQEGPRSGNTIY
v_call: TRBV28; j_call: TRBJ2-1; d_call: -; cdr3_aa: ASSWTGGYNEQF
v_call: TRBV19; j_call: TRBJ2-3; d_call: -; cdr3_aa: ASSIASTDTQY